These 13 T cell receptor beta chains came from one sample sequenced in a study of T cell responses to AZD1222 COVID-19 vaccine. Some clones are missing from TCRdb's copy, which holds only in-frame ones; the method was immunoSEQ multiplex PCR. The sample holds over 150,000 clones; 90% are singletons and the top ten take roughly 1.6%. The material was peripheral blood, obtained on day 0 of AZD1222 vaccination. Source of these receptors: an adult in good health.

The chain carries TRBV7-8 and TRBJ2-7, with 7 bases aligning to TRBD2. The germline V gene encodes CDR1 SGHVS and CDR2 FQNEAQ. There are 16 residues in the CDR3. The J segment lost 4 bases and the V segment lost 5 bases, leaving 14 bases of the junction unmatched. CDR3 DNA sequence: TGTGCCAGCAGCCCTCGGGACTACTCCGGCGGGTACGAGCAGTACTTC. Translation: CASSPRDYSGGYEQYF.

The chain joins TRBV7-9 to TRBJ1-2; D is undetermined. This CDR3 has 14 amino acids. The germline V and J ends were trimmed by 3 bases and 8 bases, with 16 bases remaining between them. The germline CDR1 and CDR2 sequences are SEHNR and FQNEAQ (reference sequence). The CDR3 protein is CASSFLQAAGGYTF. The CDR3 region has the DNA TGTGCCAGCAGCTTTCTCCAGGCCGCTGGAGGCTACACCTTC.

The V gene is TRBV7-9, the J gene TRBJ2-7; D remains unclear. V lost 5 bases, J lost 0 bases, and 14 bases lay in between. The CDR3 is 15 amino acids. CDR1 and CDR2 (germline): SEHNR, FQNEAQ (reference sequence). In DNA, the CDR3 is TGTGCCAGCAGCGGGCAATTCGGGCTCTCCTACGAGCAGTACTTC. This gives the protein CASSGQFGLSYEQYF. The complete variable domain, with remaining parts taken from reference TRBV7-9 and TRBJ2-7, reads DTGVSQNPRHKITKRGQNVTFRCDPISEHNRLYWYRQTLGQGPEFLTYFQNEAQLEKSRLLSDRFSAERPKGSFSTLEIQRTEQGDSAMYLCASSGQFGLSYEQYFGPGTRLTVT.

The J gene is TRBJ2-2, the V gene TRBV19, with D maybe TRBD1 (6 bases). This CDR3 spans 13 amino acids. The germline gives CDR1 LNHDA, CDR2 SQIVND (reference sequence). Trimming took off 8 bases at V and 1 base at J, with 8 bases between the two ends. The CDR3 region has the DNA TGTGCCAGTTCGGACAGGAACACCGGGGAGCTGTTTTTT. Translating it yields CASSDRNTGELFF. The full variable domain, in which reference TRBV19 and TRBJ2-2 provide the parts outside the CDR3, is DGGITQSPKYLFRKEGQNVTLSCEQNLNHDAMYWYRQDPGQGLRLIYYSQIVNDFQKGDIAEGYSVSREKKESFPLTVTSAQKNPTAFYLCASSDRNTGELFFGEGSRLTVL.

The V call is TRBV5-8, the J call TRBJ2-7; 9 nucleotides match TRBD1. The CDR3 covers 16 residues. Trimming took 1 base from V and 4 from J; bases not matched to a gene: 9. Per germline, CDR1 SGHTS and CDR2 YDEGEE. The CDR3 region has the DNA TGTGCCAGCAGCTTGTTTAGGGGGACAGGGAATTACGAGCAGTACTTC. Protein sequence: CASSLFRGTGNYEQYF.

In its sample, this clone was seen once. The V and J genes are TRBV28 and TRBJ2-7; D gene ambiguous. The CDR3 spans 10 residues. CDR1 and CDR2 from the germline V gene are MDHEN and SYDVKM. V lost 1 base to trimming and J lost 5 bases, with 0 bases between them. Written as DNA, the CDR3 is TGTGCCAGCAGTTTATACGAGCAGTACTTC. This codes for CASSLYEQYF.

This rearrangement joins TRBV5-5 to TRBJ1-1, with TRBD1 matching 7 bases. V was clipped by 4 bases and J by 3 bases; unmatched bases: 15. CDR3 size: 17 residues. The V gene's germline CDR1 is SGHKS and CDR2 YYEKEE (reference sequence). CDR3 coding DNA: TGTGCCAGCAGCCCCCCCCAGACAGGGTTGTTAGACACTGAAGCTTTCTTT. Encoded protein: CASSPPQTGLLDTEAFF.

The chain uses TRBV28 and TRBJ1-4, with D perhaps TRBD1 (5 bases). The V end was cut by 4 bases, the J end by 0 bases, with 12 bases between. The CDR3 runs to 16 residues. Per germline, CDR1 MDHEN and CDR2 SYDVKM. The CDR3 nucleotides read TGTGCCAGCAGTTCACCGGGACCCGCAACTAATGAAAAACTGTTTTTT. It is translated as CASSSPGPATNEKLFF.

V is TRBV4-1 and J is TRBJ1-1; D is perhaps TRBD1 (5 bases). Germline CDR1 MGHRA, CDR2 YSYEKL. The CDR3 totals 14 residues. V lost 4 bases to trimming and J lost 1 base, with 10 bases between them. The CDR3 protein is CASSPNGGNTEAFF. Written as DNA, the CDR3 is TGCGCCAGCAGCCCCAACGGGGGGAACACTGAAGCTTTCTTT.

The V gene is TRBV9, the J gene TRBJ1-2; D unclear. The CDR3 has 18 residues. Trimming shortened V by 0 bases and J by 5 bases, and 23 bases separated the two germline ends. Germline assignment: CDR1 SGDLS and CDR2 YYNGEE. The CDR3, as DNA: TGTGCCAGCAGCGTAGAGGACCTTAGGCCTTCACTTGTGTATGGCTACACCTTC. Protein product: CASSVEDLRPSLVYGYTF.

The CDR3 sequence is CASSVATRRGDYTDTQYF. CDR3 DNA sequence: TGTGCCAGCAGCGTAGCTACGAGGAGGGGAGACTACACAGATACGCAGTATTTT. The chain links TRBV9 to TRBJ2-3; tentative D call: TRBD2 (6 bases). The CDR3 is made up of 18 amino acids. CDR1 and CDR2 (germline): SGDLS, YYNGEE. Trimming pared 0 bases from V and 2 bases from J, leaving 19 bases between.

This clone was seen once. The CDR3 region is CASRDRSSGNTIYF. In nucleotides, the CDR3 is TGCGCCAGCCGGGACCGGAGCTCTGGAAACACCATATATTTT. This chain uses TRBV5-1 with TRBJ1-3; possible D gene TRBD1, 5 bases. Between the trimmed V and J ends, which lost 7 bases and 0 bases, there was a span of 11 bases. Looked up from germline, CDR1 is SGHRS and CDR2 is YFSETQ. CDR3 size: 14 residues.

The chain recombines TRBV28 with TRBJ1-2; D is perhaps TRBD1 (6 bases). The CDR3 totals 13 residues. V lost 6 bases and J lost 1, with 9 bases in between. Germline V gene lookup returns CDR1 MDHEN and CDR2 SYDVKM. The CDR3 DNA sequence: TGTGCCAGCAGCAAGGACAGTAACTATGGCTACACCTTC. This codes for CASSKDSNYGYTF.